The 17 T cell receptor beta chains in this list originate from one sample, sequenced in a study of blood T cell repertoires in COVID-19. Here immunoSEQ multiplex PCR was the method, and the copy in TCRdb shows in-frame clones only, minus some. This table holds 120,000 or so clones, about two thirds found once. Sequencing was performed on peripheral blood. These receptors all stem from a human donor with acute or convalescent COVID-19. The donor label of this sample is uncertain.

The chain couples TRBV3-1 (or the pseudogene TRBV3-2) to TRBJ2-1, with 8 bases fitting TRBD1. CDR1 and CDR2 from the germline V gene are LGHDT and YNNKEL (reference sequence). J gave up 16 bases and V 4 bases, and 12 bases lay outside the gene matches. The CDR3 sequence is 13 residues long. The CDR3 sequence: CASSPIKGQGNFF. The CDR3 nucleotides read TGTGCCAGCAGCCCTATTAAAGGACAGGGAAATTTCTTC.

The V call is TRBV11-2, the J call TRBJ1-4; D uncertain. Trimming stripped 1 base from V and 7 bases from J, with 7 bases between. The CDR3 totals 13 residues. Germline V gene sequence: CDR1 SGHAT, CDR2 FQNNGV. In nucleotides, the CDR3 is TGTGCCAGCAGCTTAGTGCAGGCTGAAAAACTGTTTTTT. This encodes CASSLVQAEKLFF.

The V gene is TRBV24-1, the J gene TRBJ2-5, with a possible D match to TRBD1 (6 bases). V lost 4 bases to trimming and J lost 5 bases, with 19 bases between them. Germline V lookup: CDR1 KGHDR, CDR2 SFDVKD. CDR3 length equals 16 residues. The CDR3 DNA reads as TGTGCCACCAGTGACCCAGCCGACAGGTTTCGGGAGACCCAGTACTTC. It translates to CATSDPADRFRETQYF.

The chain uses TRBV28 and TRBJ1-1; perhaps TRBD1 as D (6 bases). With 5 bases removed from V and 1 base from J, the gap between germline ends came to 14 bases. The CDR3 runs 15 residues. CDR1 is MDHEN, CDR2 SYDVKM, per germline. CDR3 in DNA: TGTGCCAGCAGTGACCACAGGGCGGGGAACACTGAAGCTTTCTTT. Translation: CASSDHRAGNTEAFF.

The chain employs TRBV19 and TRBJ1-2; 7 nucleotides line up with TRBD1. Trimming cost V 5 bases and J 4 bases; bases outside gene matches: 7. CDR1 is LNHDA, CDR2 SQIVND, per germline (reference sequence). CDR3 length equals 14 residues. CDR3 sequence (DNA): TGTGCCAGTAGTCCCGACAGGGTCGGCTATGGCTACACCTTC. Translating gives CASSPDRVGYGYTF.

This clone was seen once. The chain links TRBV28 to TRBJ2-3; 11 bases map to TRBD2. The CDR3 is 16 amino acids. CDR1 is MDHEN and CDR2 is SYDVKM in the germline V gene. J gave up 4 bases and V 3 bases, and 6 bases lay outside the gene matches. The CDR3 coding sequence is TGTGCCAGCAGTTTGATAGCGGGGGGGCCCTCAGATACGCAGTATTTT. Protein: CASSLIAGGPSDTQYF.

This clone showed up just once. V is TRBV10-3 and J is TRBJ2-1; TRBD2 matches at 12 bases. Germline assignment: CDR1 ENHRY and CDR2 SYGVKD. The V gene end was trimmed by 4 bases and the J gene end by 7 bases; junction bases not matched to a gene: 8. There are 16 residues in the CDR3. The CDR3 spells CAISGAGLAGRNEQFF. DNA for the CDR3: TGTGCCATCAGTGGGGCTGGACTAGCGGGGCGGAATGAGCAGTTCTTC.

The chain employs TRBV28 and TRBJ2-7; 9 nucleotides match TRBD1. Germline V gives CDR1 MDHEN, CDR2 SYDVKM. V shed 4 bases, J shed 5 bases, and the junction held 6 bases outside the gene matches. The CDR3 is 14 amino acids. The CDR3: CASSSGTGSNEQYF. CDR3 in DNA: TGTGCCAGCAGTTCCGGGACAGGGTCGAACGAGCAGTACTTC.

This chain joins TRBV2 and TRBJ2-7, with no clear D. Trimming took off 6 bases at V and 0 bases at J, with 6 bases between the two ends. The germline V gene encodes CDR1 SNHLY and CDR2 FYNNEI. The CDR3 totals 12 residues. For the CDR3, the DNA is TGTGCCAGCAGGACGGGCTCCTACGAGCAGTACTTC. Residues: CASRTGSYEQYF. The whole variable domain, remainder taken from reference TRBV2 and TRBJ2-7, is EPEVTQTPSHQVTQMGQEVILRCVPISNHLYFYWYRQILGQKVEFLVSFYNNEISEKSEIFDDQFSVERPDGSNFTLKIRSTKLEDSAMYFCASRTGSYEQYFGPGTRLTVT.

V usage is TRBV6-2 or TRBV6-3 and J usage is TRBJ2-7; 10 nucleotides match TRBD2. The V and J ends lost 2 bases and 3 bases, in that order; junction bases with no gene match: 7. The CDR3 consists of 16 residues. CDR1 is MNHEY and CDR2 is SVGEGT in the germline V gene. The CDR3 region is CASSYPQASGGYEQYV. In DNA form, the CDR3 reads TGTGCCAGCAGTTACCCTCAAGCTAGCGGGGGCTACGAGCAGTACGTC.

This clone was seen a handful of times. V usage is TRBV6-1 and J usage is TRBJ2-7; D not resolved. The CDR3 loop spans 14 amino acids. Germline lookup yields CDR1 MNHNS and CDR2 SASEGT. V was shortened by 2 bases and J by 2 bases, with 10 bases between the two germline ends. The CDR3 spells CASSEHELPYEQYF. DNA for the CDR3: TGTGCCAGCAGTGAACACGAACTCCCCTACGAGCAGTACTTC.

The rearrangement uses TRBV5-1 and TRBJ2-5; D not certain. The length of the CDR3 is 14 residues. The V gene lost 4 bases and the J gene lost 1 base, with 11 bases spanning the gap. Germline V CDR1 and CDR2: SGHRS, YFSETQ. CDR3 amino acids: CASSTGPRQETQYF. DNA of the CDR3: TGCGCCAGCAGCACCGGTCCTCGCCAAGAGACCCAGTACTTC.

This chain connects TRBV7-9 to TRBJ1-1, with 7 bases that match TRBD1. The CDR3 runs 14 residues. Germline V gene data show CDR1 as SEHNR and CDR2 as FQNEAQ (reference sequence). Trimming cost V 4 bases and J 5 bases; bases outside gene matches: 7. The CDR3 region has the DNA TGTGCCAGCAGCTCGAGGGGGCGCGGTACTGAAGCTTTCTTT. It encodes CASSSRGRGTEAFF.

The chain has TRBV19 and TRBJ2-7, with D perhaps matching TRBD2 (6 bases). From germline, CDR1 is LNHDA and CDR2 SQIVND (reference sequence). The length of the CDR3 is 18 residues. Trimming left V 6 bases short and J 1 base short, with 25 bases between. The CDR3 DNA follows: TGTGCCAGTAGCGCTCCCGGAGGGGCAAAGGGGTCTTCCTACGAGCAGTACTTC. Its translation: CASSAPGGAKGSSYEQYF.

J is TRBJ2-1 and V is TRBV6-2 or TRBV6-3; weak D call: TRBD1 (5 bases). The CDR3 spans 14 residues. The V gene lost 2 bases and the J gene lost 7 bases, with 12 bases spanning the gap. CDR1 and CDR2 (germline): MNHEY, SVGEGT. CDR3 DNA sequence: TGTGCCAGCAGTTACCAGGGAAAGTCGAATGAGCAGTTCTTC. It translates to CASSYQGKSNEQFF.

The V and J genes are TRBV3-1 (or the pseudogene TRBV3-2) and TRBJ1-3, with 8 positions matching TRBD1. The germline V gene encodes CDR1 LGHDT and CDR2 YNNKEL (reference sequence). The J segment lost 0 bases and the V segment lost 3 bases, leaving 7 bases of the junction unmatched. The CDR3 is made up of 17 amino acids. The CDR3 DNA reads as TGTGCCAGCAGCCACAACAGGGGGGTAACCTCTGGAAACACCATATATTTT. It encodes CASSHNRGVTSGNTIYF.

This clone was seen ten or more times. The rearrangement links TRBV2 to TRBJ2-7, with D perhaps TRBD1 (5 bases). V shed 8 bases and J shed 0 bases, with 14 bases lying between them. Germline V CDR1 and CDR2: SNHLY, FYNNEI. The CDR3 has 14 amino acids. The CDR3 loop reads CASLQGKGSYEQYF. CDR3 DNA sequence: TGTGCCAGCCTCCAGGGTAAGGGCTCCTACGAGCAGTACTTC.